The rows below give T cell receptor beta chains drawn from one sample of a study of blood T cells in healthy people across ages. TCRdb re-called the 5' RACE reads through MiXCR, storing one row per CDR3 protein. The sample includes 1.5 million to 2 million distinct CDR3 sequences, about 39% of them seen just once. Sequenced sample: blood. All receptors come from a human donor in good health. Both conserved end residues are part of each CDR3. Fields, in order: clone size, V gene, CDR3 protein. Size values are once, few and many counts, or a class for expanded clones, and some rows have none.

clone size: few; V gene: TRBV9; CDR3 protein: CASSVTPGGQDYGYTF
clone size: few; V gene: TRBV6-1; CDR3 protein: CASSWPDGTGGGENQPQHF
clone size: few; V gene: TRBV7-2; CDR3 protein: CASSLALGGVGGYTF
clone size: -; V gene: TRBV6-6; CDR3 protein: CASSYSWGLTTDTQYF
clone size: few; V gene: TRBV7-3; CDR3 protein: CASSLVVEQHPQYF
clone size: -; V gene: TRBV27; CDR3 protein: CASSTGIPGNTIYF
clone size: -; V gene: TRBV6-5; CDR3 protein: CASSYSPQAVLFGYTF
clone size: few; V gene: TRBV29-1; CDR3 protein: CSAAGRHTEAFF
clone size: -; V gene: TRBV5-1; CDR3 protein: CASSHATGYNEQFF
clone size: -; V gene: TRBV6-5; CDR3 protein: CASQGVDTEAFF
clone size: -; V gene: TRBV9; CDR3 protein: CASSVVASGRNEQFF
clone size: -; V gene: TRBV7-9; CDR3 protein: CAGSLAYSYEQYF
clone size: once; V gene: TRBV5-1; CDR3 protein: CASSLTPGTYGSPLHF
clone size: -; V gene: TRBV7-9; CDR3 protein: CASRPAGEWEKLFF
clone size: -; V gene: TRBV6-5; CDR3 protein: CASSYSWGQVGGYTF
clone size: many; V gene: TRBV6-2/TRBV6-3; CDR3 protein: CASSYSPGNTEAFF
clone size: few; V gene: TRBV20-1; CDR3 protein: CSARTFKRGPYEQYF
clone size: few; V gene: TRBV7-2; CDR3 protein: CASSRGGAKGEQFF
clone size: -; V gene: TRBV7-2; CDR3 protein: CASSLVGGFTKNIQYF
clone size: -; V gene: TRBV2; CDR3 protein: CASCRDFSTDTQYF
clone size: -; V gene: TRBV28; CDR3 protein: CASKRDTDTQYF
clone size: few; V gene: TRBV7-6; CDR3 protein: CASSPGSGLADTQYF
clone size: few; V gene: TRBV6-5; CDR3 protein: CASSYIRGRGYTF
clone size: -; V gene: TRBV18; CDR3 protein: CASSPRTVDYGYTF
clone size: -; V gene: TRBV5-1; CDR3 protein: CASSLVDRVGTDTQYF
clone size: -; V gene: TRBV20-1; CDR3 protein: CSAGDNHRPQHF
clone size: once; V gene: TRBV28; CDR3 protein: CASHPLRGIAFF
clone size: -; V gene: TRBV29-1; CDR3 protein: CSASGDRRGEQYF
clone size: few; V gene: TRBV7-9; CDR3 protein: CASSGGPSEYNEQFF
clone size: -; V gene: TRBV11-2; CDR3 protein: CASSLAWQGDYNEQFF
clone size: -; V gene: TRBV6-1; CDR3 protein: CASSRGRSGGGSGTQYF
clone size: few; V gene: TRBV27; CDR3 protein: CASSSPLSGGTNEQFF
clone size: -; V gene: TRBV12-3/TRBV12-4; CDR3 protein: CASSYGAAGSRETQYF
clone size: -; V gene: TRBV6-1; CDR3 protein: CAIRFNREQPQHF
clone size: -; V gene: TRBV4-3; CDR3 protein: CASSPGLAGVQETRYF
clone size: once; V gene: TRBV6-6; CDR3 protein: CASSSSAGTPGYEQYF
clone size: -; V gene: TRBV9; CDR3 protein: CASSRGEDEQFF
clone size: -; V gene: TRBV11-3; CDR3 protein: CASSSDRGRSTDTQYF
clone size: -; V gene: TRBV21-1; CDR3 protein: CASIKGAQGAQINSPLHF
clone size: few; V gene: TRBV7-3; CDR3 protein: CASALFRPQYGYTF
clone size: -; V gene: TRBV6-5; CDR3 protein: CASSYLTRSGYTF
clone size: -; V gene: TRBV27; CDR3 protein: CASDRSSYNEQFF
clone size: many; V gene: TRBV5-1; CDR3 protein: CASSLGPNTGELFF
clone size: few; V gene: TRBV6-6; CDR3 protein: CASSGPGTGNEQYF
clone size: -; V gene: TRBV7-9; CDR3 protein: CASSSKASGGESSYNEQFF
clone size: -; V gene: TRBV20-1; CDR3 protein: CSAEAGTSGDYNEQFF
clone size: -; V gene: TRBV4-3; CDR3 protein: CASSQVPRGLAFF
clone size: -; V gene: TRBV29-1; CDR3 protein: CSVESQYF
clone size: few; V gene: TRBV4-2; CDR3 protein: CASSPHDDPRGQGQPQHF
clone size: many; V gene: TRBV13; CDR3 protein: CASSLEGSEQYF
clone size: once; V gene: TRBV12-3/TRBV12-4; CDR3 protein: CASSFRRQPQHF